This T cell receptor beta chain was profiled in a study of cytomegalovirus exposure and HLA in healthy donors. Study-level results: With high specificity and sensitivity, the classifier reportedly diagnosed cytomegalovirus status. TCR beta V- and J-gene trimming, according to a later analysis, was linked to a missense DCLRE1C variant. Researchers reported in a later analysis that common viral pathogens appeared linked to several top clusters.

Among the donors, all were healthy bone marrow donors. This CDR3 has 11 amino acids. Germline V gene sequence: CDR1 SGHTA, CDR2 FQGNSA. V lost 1 base and J 11 bases, leaving 8 bases between the germline ends. The PCR contained 60 Vbeta and 13 Jbeta primers. Assay: immunoSEQ multiplex PCR; the TCRdb copy retains only in-frame clones and omits some. In the table there are approximately 190,000 clones, approximately 80% of which are singletons. Notes on this clone: As yet, its antigen is unknown.

This rearrangement joins TRBV7-2 to TRBJ1-1, with D hard to call. Sequencing was done on a sample of PBMCs. This TCR derives from a man aged 40-50 years in good health and CMV-seropositive. The CDR3 loop reads CASSLGGVAFF. Written as DNA, the CDR3 is TGTGCCAGCAGCTTAGGAGGAGTCGCTTTCTTT.